This is a list of T cell receptor beta chains from one sample in a study of T cell responses to AZD1222 COVID-19 vaccine. Assay used: immunoSEQ multiplex PCR; TCRdb lists only in-frame clones, some missing. The repertoire holds more than 110,000 clones, with 85% to 95% as singletons. Source: peripheral blood, taken 28 days after the second AZD1222 dose. The receptors shown here come from an adult who received the AZD1222 COVID-19 vaccine. Each CDR3 is given with its conserved first and last residue. A D gene is named only where the DNA matches it firmly. Rows may omit the clone size; those that give it use once, few, many or a size class.

D	V	length	size	J	DNA	CDR3
TRBD2	TRBV9	21	NA	TRBJ2-1	TGTGCCAGCAGCCCCGATGGGACTAGCGGGAGGGCTGATCGCCGCGGGGGTGAGCAGTTCTTC	CASSPDGTSGRADRRGGEQFF
NA	TRBV5-6	18	NA	TRBJ1-5	TGTGCCAGCAGCAAACAGACGACAGGTCCTTATAGCAATCAGCCCCAGCATTTT	CASSKQTTGPYSNQPQHF
NA	TRBV6-2/TRBV6-3	13	NA	TRBJ1-5	TGTGCCAGCAGCAGTGACAGAAAGCAGCCCCAGCATTTT	CASSSDRKQPQHF
TRBD2	TRBV4-1	14	NA	TRBJ2-3	TGCGCCAGCAGCCAGACTAGCGTCTTAGGTACGCAGTATTTT	CASSQTSVLGTQYF
NA	TRBV28	13	once	TRBJ1-1	TGTGCCAGCAGTTTGGGGGACCCCAGTGAAGCTTTCTTT	CASSLGDPSEAFF
NA	TRBV24-1	16	NA	TRBJ1-5	TGTGCCACCAGTGATGGGCCAGGGTCCGGCAATCAGCCCCAGCATTTT	CATSDGPGSGNQPQHF
NA	TRBV25-1	15	once	TRBJ1-2	TGTGCCAGCAGTGAATCGGGGGCCCCTAACTATGGCTACACCTTC	CASSESGAPNYGYTF
NA	TRBV28	13	once	TRBJ2-7	TGTGCCAGCAGTTCCAGGGTGTCCTACGAGCAGTACTTC	CASSSRVSYEQYF
TRBD2	TRBV11-2	16	NA	TRBJ2-2	TGTGCCAGCAGCGGAGGGCTAGCGGGAGGGGGCGGGGAGCTGTTTTTT	CASSGGLAGGGGELFF
TRBD1	TRBV30	13	NA	TRBJ1-2	TGTGCCTCGCCGACAGGGGGCACCTATGGCTACACCTTC	CASPTGGTYGYTF
NA	TRBV7-3	13	NA	TRBJ2-2	TGTGCCAGCAGCTCCGAGATAACCGGGGAGCTGTTTTTT	CASSSEITGELFF
NA	TRBV4-1	15	NA	TRBJ1-1	TGCGCCAGCAGCCCTCGGTGGGGGGCAGGGACTGAAGCTTTCTTT	CASSPRWGAGTEAFF
NA	TRBV2	16	once	TRBJ1-5	TGTGCCAGCAGTGAACGGGAGCGGTATAGCAATCAGCCCCAGCATTTT	CASSERERYSNQPQHF
TRBD1	TRBV11-2	14	NA	TRBJ2-7	TGTGCCAGCAGCTCCGGGACAGGAAGGTCCGAGCAGTACTTC	CASSSGTGRSEQYF
NA	TRBV28	15	NA	TRBJ1-2	TGTGCCAGCAGAAATCGCGGGACCCGGGGCTATGGCTACACCTTC	CASRNRGTRGYGYTF
TRBD2	TRBV7-2	14	once	TRBJ2-1	TGTGCCAGCAGCTTCGGGAGGACCTACAATGAGCAGTTCTTC	CASSFGRTYNEQFF
NA	TRBV19	13	NA	TRBJ1-5	TGTGCCAGTAGTATAGGTCCCTCCGCGCCCCAGCATTTT	CASSIGPSAPQHF
NA	TRBV7-9	15	NA	TRBJ2-7	TGTGCCAGCAGCTTAGCGGCAGGGGAAGCCTACGAGCAGTACTTC	CASSLAAGEAYEQYF
NA	TRBV25-1	12	NA	TRBJ1-6	TGTGCCAGCAGTGGCCCGAATTCACCCCTCCACTTT	CASSGPNSPLHF
NA	TRBV5-5	15	NA	TRBJ1-1	TGTGCCAGCAGCTTGTTAACCGGGGTAAACACTGAAGCTTTCTTT	CASSLLTGVNTEAFF
NA	TRBV19	13	NA	TRBJ2-2	TGTGCCAGTAGTATAATAAGCGGCGGGGAGCTGTTTTTT	CASSIISGGELFF
NA	TRBV6-1	14	once	TRBJ2-7	TGTGCCAGCAGTGACGGGACGGAGACCTACGAGCAGTACTTC	CASSDGTETYEQYF
NA	TRBV3-1/TRBV3-2	11	NA	TRBJ2-7	TGTGCCAGCAGCCTCGGATACGAGCAGTACTTC	CASSLGYEQYF
NA	TRBV2	13	few	TRBJ1-6	TGTGCCAGCAGTGATTGGCTGGGTTCACCCCTCCACTTT	CASSDWLGSPLHF
TRBD2	TRBV4-3	16	NA	TRBJ2-1	TGCGCCAGCAGCCGCGGACTAGCGGGAGTCAACGATGAGCAGTTCTTC	CASSRGLAGVNDEQFF
NA	TRBV7-6	15	NA	TRBJ2-3	TGTGCCAGCAGCACTTTGACAGGCTCCCCAGATACGCAGTATTTT	CASSTLTGSPDTQYF
TRBD2	TRBV19	14	once	TRBJ2-3	TGTGCCAGTAGTGCGGGAGGGTTAACAGATACGCAGTATTTT	CASSAGGLTDTQYF